This T cell receptor beta chain was sequenced in a study of glioma-infiltrating T cells. Points from the study as a whole: Above-expected tissue-blood divergence occurred in all gliomas, most in low-grade ones. Tissue and blood shared very few CDR3 sequences.

Using RNA template, CDR3s of TCR alpha and beta were amplified with iRepertoire arm-PCR. For one-step reverse transcription and amplification, roughly 95-400 ng of tissue mRNA or PBMC total RNA was used. TCRdb re-called the multiplex PCR reads with MiXCR, one entry per CDR3 protein. The sample includes 44,000 or so distinct CDR3 sequences, approximately 20% seen only once; the top ten take 6% to 7%. The CDR3 runs to 14 residues. CDR1 and CDR2 from the germline V gene are SGHDN and FVKESK. With 4 bases removed from V and 3 bases from J, the gap between germline ends came to 13 bases. The sample holds many counts of this clonotype. Its antigen is undetermined.

The receptor's source is a human donor with low-grade glioma or glioblastoma, undergoing nonglioma brain surgery, or in good health (not recorded which). The V and J genes are TRBV14 and TRBJ2-7, with a tentative D call TRBD2 (5 bases). The sequencing input was glioma tissue, nonneoplastic brain tissue, or PBMCs (not recorded which). CDR3 protein: CASSPWTGNYEQYF. Written as DNA, the CDR3 is TGTGCCAGCAGCCCGTGGACCGGGAACTACGAGCAGTACTTC.